Shown below are 14 T cell receptor beta chains from a single sample sequenced in a study of Graves' ophthalmopathy and Graves' hyperthyroidism (dated by TCRdb to the late 2010s). Sequenced using an Illumina HiSeq 2000. For repertoire sequencing, TCR beta CDR3 regions were amplified from RNA transcripts. A first-round RT-PCR used HTBI primers with the Qiagen OneStep RT-PCR kit, followed by a second-round multiplex PCR, size selection and purification. Clones were called with MiXCR by TCRdb after fastp trimmed the public reads at Q25, and only in-frame beta chains were retained. CDR3 protein sequences are deduplicated, and each keeps its most common genes and DNA. Here the sample has about 500,000 distinct CDR3 sequences; roughly 40% occur a single time. The top ten constitute about 4.2% of the sample. The sample comprised peripheral blood or thyroid tissue (not recorded which). All receptors come from an adult man with Graves' hyperthyroidism.

V and J are TRBV20-1 and TRBJ2-4; no firm D call. The CDR3 has 14 residues. CDR1 and CDR2 from the germline V gene are DFQATT and SNEGSKA (reference sequence). V shed 0 bases and J shed 6 bases, with 12 bases lying between them. CDR3 in amino acids: CSARDVGMGNIQYF. The CDR3 nucleotides are TGCAGTGCTAGAGATGTGGGTATGGGAAACATTCAGTACTTC.

There are a few counts of this clonotype. The chain is built from TRBV7-3 and TRBJ2-5, with D perhaps matching TRBD2 (7 bases). The CDR3 extends over 13 amino acids. Germline V gene lookup returns CDR1 SGHTA and CDR2 FQGTGA. Deletions cut 6 bases from V and 2 bases from J, with 10 bases between. The CDR3 protein is CASSGGAQETQYF. CDR3 DNA: TGTGCCAGCAGTGGGGGGGCTCAAGAGACCCAGTACTTC.

The gene calls are TRBV7-3 and TRBJ2-1; 8 nucleotides agree with TRBD1. Germline CDR1 and CDR2: SGHTA and FQGTGA. The CDR3 totals 15 residues. The J segment lost 4 bases and the V segment lost 5 bases, leaving 7 bases of the junction unmatched. For the CDR3, the DNA is TGTGCCAGCAGCATTGGGACAGGAAATTACAATGAGCAGTTCTTC. This translates into CASSIGTGNYNEQFF.

This clonotype was recorded many times. The J gene is TRBJ2-7, the V gene TRBV4-1; TRBD1 aligns across 7 bases. The CDR3 length is 16 residues. V shed 3 bases, J shed 2 bases, and the junction held 10 bases outside the gene matches. Germline CDR1 and CDR2: MGHRA and YSYEKL. CDR3 DNA sequence: TGCGCCAGCAGCCAGATACTTACAGGGGACGCCTACGAGCAGTACTTC. This sequence encodes CASSQILTGDAYEQYF.

This clonotype was observed at least ten times. The chain uses TRBV7-9 and TRBJ2-7, with TRBD1 as a possible D gene (5 bases). Trimming took 3 bases from V and 7 from J, leaving 13 bases between them. Looked up from germline, CDR1 is SEHNR and CDR2 is FQNEAQ (reference sequence). The CDR3 spans 13 residues. In DNA, the CDR3 is TGTGCCAGCAGCTTTATTGGGGCAGAGGAGCAGTACTTC. Encoded protein: CASSFIGAEEQYF.

This chain links TRBV25-1 with TRBJ2-5; 9 nucleotides line up with TRBD1. V lost 4 bases, J lost 4 bases, and 13 bases stayed unmatched. Germline V CDR1 and CDR2: MGHDK, SYGVNS. This CDR3 spans 17 amino acids. This CDR3 reads CASSAFTGGNTGETQYF. The CDR3 DNA follows: TGTGCCAGCAGTGCCTTTACAGGGGGCAATACGGGAGAGACCCAGTACTTC.

The sample holds one count of this clonotype. With a much larger clone just one base away, this may be a read error. Since no conserved phenylalanine or tryptophan closes the CDR3, a read error is the likely cause. V usage is TRBV7-9 and J usage is TRBJ2-5; TRBD1 or TRBD2 may be the D gene (6 bases each). This CDR3 has 12 residues. Looked up from germline, CDR1 is SEHNR and CDR2 is FQNEAQ (reference sequence). Trimming left V 6 bases short and J 9 bases short, with 14 bases between. The DNA for the CDR3 is TGTGCCAGCAGAAGAGGGGGGAGCCCCCAGTACCTC. This codes for CASRRGGSPQYL.

The rearrangement joins TRBV9 to TRBJ1-1, with D possibly matching TRBD1 (5 bases). Germline loops: CDR1 SGDLS, CDR2 YYNGEE. V lost 4 bases and J lost 1, with 14 bases in between. The CDR3 loop spans 15 amino acids. The CDR3 region has the DNA TGTGCCAGCAGCAACAGTGGGGGGGGGAACACTGAAGCTTTCTTT. This gives the protein CASSNSGGGNTEAFF.

This sequence joins TRBV11-3 and TRBJ2-7; tentatively, D is TRBD1 (5 bases). Germline V gives CDR1 SGHNT, CDR2 YENEEA. The CDR3 sequence is 16 residues long. V lost 1 base, J lost 2 bases, and 15 bases lay in between. DNA for the CDR3: TGTGCCAGCAGCTTAGGGGCCAGGGCTCCCACCTACGAGCAGTACTTC. The encoded protein is CASSLGARAPTYEQYF.

The chain uses TRBV3-1 and TRBJ2-5, with 9 bases identical to TRBD2. The CDR3 is 16 amino acids. Unmatched junction bases numbered 12, after V lost 3 bases and J lost 7 bases. The V gene's germline CDR1 is LGHDT and CDR2 YNNKEL (reference sequence). The CDR3 DNA is TGTGCCAGCAGCCAGCCCACCGGGACTAGCCCAGGGACCCAGTACTTC. It encodes CASSQPTGTSPGTQYF.

This clonotype appeared many times. The chain employs TRBV12-3 or TRBV12-4 and TRBJ1-1; 7 bases fit TRBD1. The junction had 11 bases not matched to a gene; V was cut back by 6 bases and J by 7 bases. The CDR3 sequence is 14 residues long. This chain's CDR3 is CASRTYRGRNEAFF. In nucleotides, the CDR3 is TGTGCCAGCAGAACATACAGGGGACGGAATGAAGCTTTCTTT.

The sample holds many counts of this clonotype. This chain connects TRBV9 to TRBJ1-2, with D unclear. Trimming took off 7 bases at V and 4 bases at J, with 14 bases between the two ends. The CDR3 contains 13 residues. The germline gives CDR1 SGDLS, CDR2 YYNGEE. As DNA, the CDR3 is TGTGCCAGCGGTGGAGGGAAGCTCTATGGCTACACCTTC. Translation: CASGGGKLYGYTF.

The rearrangement uses TRBV19 and TRBJ1-1; TRBD1 agrees at 8 bases. This CDR3 is 14 amino acids long. Germline V gives CDR1 LNHDA, CDR2 SQIVND (reference sequence). Losses at the gene ends were 6 bases for V and 4 bases for J; bases not matched to a gene: 7. In nucleotides, the CDR3 is TGTGCCAGTAGCCCACACAGGGGGGGCACTGAAGCTTTCTTT. This translates into CASSPHRGGTEAFF.

V gene TRBV10-3 combines with J gene TRBJ2-7, with 8 nucleotides matching TRBD1. CDR3 length: 13 residues. CDR1 is ENHRY, CDR2 SYGVKD, per germline. The V and J ends lost 6 bases and 5 bases, in that order; junction bases with no gene match: 6. CDR3 DNA: TGTGCCATCAGCACCCGGACAGGGCACGAGCAGTACTTC. It codes for CAISTRTGHEQYF.